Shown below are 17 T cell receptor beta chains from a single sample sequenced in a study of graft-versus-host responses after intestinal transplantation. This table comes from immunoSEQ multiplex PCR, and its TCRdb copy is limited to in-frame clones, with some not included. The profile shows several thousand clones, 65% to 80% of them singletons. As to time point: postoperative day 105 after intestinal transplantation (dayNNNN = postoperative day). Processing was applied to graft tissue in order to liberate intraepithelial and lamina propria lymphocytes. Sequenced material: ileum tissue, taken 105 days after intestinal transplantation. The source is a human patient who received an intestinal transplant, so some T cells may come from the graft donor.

The chain's CDR3 is CASSPGVAGHEQFF. In DNA form, the CDR3 reads TGTGCCAGCTCACCCGGTGTAGCGGGGCATGAGCAGTTCTTC. This rearrangement joins TRBV18 to TRBJ2-1; 8 bases are shared with TRBD2. This CDR3 has 14 residues. V dropped 3 bases and J dropped 8; count of bases not matched to a gene: 6. Germline V lookup: CDR1 KGHSH, CDR2 LQKENI.

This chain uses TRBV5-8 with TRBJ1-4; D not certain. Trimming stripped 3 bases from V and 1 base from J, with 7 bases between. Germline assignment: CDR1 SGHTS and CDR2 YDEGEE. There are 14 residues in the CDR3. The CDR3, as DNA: TGTGCCAGCAGCTCGGACGGAACTAATGAAAAACTGTTTTTT. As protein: CASSSDGTNEKLFF.

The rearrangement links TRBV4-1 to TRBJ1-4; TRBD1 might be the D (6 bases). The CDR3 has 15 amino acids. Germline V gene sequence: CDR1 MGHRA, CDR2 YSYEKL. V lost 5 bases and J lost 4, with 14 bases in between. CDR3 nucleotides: TGCGCCAGCAGCTTCCGGACAGTCATTAATGAAAAACTGTTTTTT. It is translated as CASSFRTVINEKLFF.

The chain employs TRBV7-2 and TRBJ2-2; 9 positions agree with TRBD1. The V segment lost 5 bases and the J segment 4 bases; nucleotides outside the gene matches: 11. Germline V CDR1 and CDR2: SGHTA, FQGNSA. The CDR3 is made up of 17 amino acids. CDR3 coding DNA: TGTGCCAGCAGCCCAAGTACTGGGACAGGGCGCACCGGGGAGCTGTTTTTT. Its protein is CASSPSTGTGRTGELFF.

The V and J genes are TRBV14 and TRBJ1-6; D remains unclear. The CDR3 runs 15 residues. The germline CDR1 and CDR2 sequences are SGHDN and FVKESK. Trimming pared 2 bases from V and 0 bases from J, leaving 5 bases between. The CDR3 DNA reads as TGTGCCAGCAGCCAACGGAGCTCCTATAATTCACCCCTCCACTTT. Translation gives CASSQRSSYNSPLHF. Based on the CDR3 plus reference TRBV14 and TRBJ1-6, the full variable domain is EAGVTQFPSHSVIEKGQTVTLRCDPISGHDNLYWYRRVMGKEIKFLLHFVKESKQDESGMPNNRFLAERTGGTYSTLKVQPAELEDSGVYFCASSQRSSYNSPLHFGNGTRLTVT.

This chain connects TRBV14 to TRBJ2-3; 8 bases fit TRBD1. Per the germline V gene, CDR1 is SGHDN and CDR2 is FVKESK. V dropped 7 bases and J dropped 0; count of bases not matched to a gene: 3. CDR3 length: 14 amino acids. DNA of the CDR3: TGTGCCAGCACGACAGGGGTTAGCACAGATACGCAGTATTTT. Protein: CASTTGVSTDTQYF.

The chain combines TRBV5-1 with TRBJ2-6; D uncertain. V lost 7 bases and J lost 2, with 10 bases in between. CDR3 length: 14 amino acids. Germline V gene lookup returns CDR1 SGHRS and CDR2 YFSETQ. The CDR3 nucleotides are TGCGCCAGCTTCGACATAACTGGGGCCAACGTCCTGACTTTC. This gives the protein CASFDITGANVLTF.

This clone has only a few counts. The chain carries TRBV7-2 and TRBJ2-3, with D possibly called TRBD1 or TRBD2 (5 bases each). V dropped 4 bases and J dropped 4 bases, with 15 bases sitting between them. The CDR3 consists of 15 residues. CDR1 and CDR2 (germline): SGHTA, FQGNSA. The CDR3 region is CASSWSKPGPDTQYF. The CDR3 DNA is TGTGCCAGCAGCTGGAGCAAACCGGGACCAGATACGCAGTATTTT.

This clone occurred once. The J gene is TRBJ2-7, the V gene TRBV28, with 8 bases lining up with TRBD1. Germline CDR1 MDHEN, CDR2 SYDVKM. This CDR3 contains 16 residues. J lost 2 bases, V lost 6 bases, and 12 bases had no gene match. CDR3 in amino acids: CASSLNRGVKPYEQYF. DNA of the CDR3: TGTGCCAGCAGCCTGAACAGGGGGGTGAAGCCCTACGAGCAGTACTTC.

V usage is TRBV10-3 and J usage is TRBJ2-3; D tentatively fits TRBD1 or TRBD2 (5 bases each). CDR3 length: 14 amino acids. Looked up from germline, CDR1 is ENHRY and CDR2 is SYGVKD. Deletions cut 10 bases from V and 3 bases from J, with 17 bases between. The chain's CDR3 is CASNPGRGTDTQYF. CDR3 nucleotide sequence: TGTGCCAGTAACCCGGGACGGGGTACAGATACGCAGTATTTT.

CDR3 sequence (DNA): TGTGCCAGCAGTGATGGGGGGAATGGCTACACCTTC. It specifies CASSDGGNGYTF. The V and J genes are TRBV6-1 and TRBJ1-2, with D tentatively TRBD1 (5 bases). Looked up from germline, CDR1 is MNHNS and CDR2 is SASEGT. Trimming removed 3 bases at V and 6 bases at J, with 8 bases between. The CDR3 extends over 12 amino acids.

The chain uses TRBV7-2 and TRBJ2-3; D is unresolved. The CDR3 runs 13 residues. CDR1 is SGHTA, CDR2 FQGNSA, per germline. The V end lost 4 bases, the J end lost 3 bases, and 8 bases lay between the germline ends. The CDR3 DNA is TGTGCCAGCAGCTCGACCTGGACAGATACGCAGTATTTT. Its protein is CASSSTWTDTQYF.

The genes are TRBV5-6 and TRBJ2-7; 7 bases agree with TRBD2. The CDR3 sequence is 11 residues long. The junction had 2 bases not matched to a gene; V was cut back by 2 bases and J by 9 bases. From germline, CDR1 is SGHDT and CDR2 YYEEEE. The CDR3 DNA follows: TGTGCCAGCAGCTTAGGCGGGGGGCAGTACTTC. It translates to CASSLGGGQYF.

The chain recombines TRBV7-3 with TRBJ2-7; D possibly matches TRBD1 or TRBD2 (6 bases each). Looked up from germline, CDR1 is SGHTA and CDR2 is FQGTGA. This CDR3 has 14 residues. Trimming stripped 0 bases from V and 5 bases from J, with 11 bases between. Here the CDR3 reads CASSLTGGYDEQYF. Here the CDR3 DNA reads TGTGCCAGCAGCTTAACCGGGGGCTACGACGAGCAGTACTTC.

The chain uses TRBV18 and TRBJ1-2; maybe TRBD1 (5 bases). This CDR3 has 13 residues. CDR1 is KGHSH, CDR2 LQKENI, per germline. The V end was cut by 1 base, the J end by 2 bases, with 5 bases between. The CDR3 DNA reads TGTGCCAGCTCACCACAGGGGAACTATGGCTACACCTTC. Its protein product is CASSPQGNYGYTF.

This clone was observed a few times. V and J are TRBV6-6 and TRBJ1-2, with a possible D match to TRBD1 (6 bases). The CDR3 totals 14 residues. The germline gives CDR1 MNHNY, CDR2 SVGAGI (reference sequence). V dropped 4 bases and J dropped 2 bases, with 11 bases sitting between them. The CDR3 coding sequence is TGTGCCAGCAGTTCAGGGACACAGAACTATGGCTACACCTTC. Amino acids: CASSSGTQNYGYTF.

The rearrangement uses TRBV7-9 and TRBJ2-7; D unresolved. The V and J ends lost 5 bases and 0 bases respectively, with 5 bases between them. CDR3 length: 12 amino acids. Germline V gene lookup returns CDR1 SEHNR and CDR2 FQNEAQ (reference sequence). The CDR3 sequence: CASSLSSYEQYF. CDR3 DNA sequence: TGTGCCAGCAGCCTCAGCTCCTACGAGCAGTACTTC.